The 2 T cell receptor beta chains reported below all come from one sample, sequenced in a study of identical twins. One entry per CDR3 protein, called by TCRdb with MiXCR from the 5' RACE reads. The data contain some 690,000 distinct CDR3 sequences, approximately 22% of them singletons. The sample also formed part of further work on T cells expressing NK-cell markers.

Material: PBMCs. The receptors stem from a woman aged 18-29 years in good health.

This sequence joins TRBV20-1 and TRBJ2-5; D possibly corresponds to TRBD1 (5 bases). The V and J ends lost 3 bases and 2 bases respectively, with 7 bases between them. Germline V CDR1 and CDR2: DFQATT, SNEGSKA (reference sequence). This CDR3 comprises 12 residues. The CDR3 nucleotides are TGCAGTGCTAGTGACAGACAAGAGACCCAGTACTTC. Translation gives CSASDRQETQYF.

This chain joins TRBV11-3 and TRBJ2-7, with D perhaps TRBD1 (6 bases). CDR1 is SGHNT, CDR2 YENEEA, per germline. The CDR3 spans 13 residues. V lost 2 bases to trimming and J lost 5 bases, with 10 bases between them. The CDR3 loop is CASSLQGLHEQYF. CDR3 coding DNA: TGTGCCAGCAGCTTACAGGGGCTCCACGAGCAGTACTTC.